Given below is one T cell receptor beta chain in context. The sample originates from a study of OX40 agonist ivuxolimab in advanced cancers. About the research overall: Three patients got partial responses; one had hepatocellular carcinoma and two had cutaneous melanoma.

Only in-frame clones appear in the TCRdb table, and some are missing; sequencing was by immunoSEQ multiplex PCR. Here the sample spans about 53,000 clones, roughly nine tenths being singletons. CDR3 size: 15 residues. Trimming shortened V by 3 bases and J by 3 bases, and 15 bases separated the two germline ends. Per the germline V gene, CDR1 is MDHEN and CDR2 is SYDVKM. Sequencing was performed on CD4+ or CD8+ T cells sorted from blood, taken in a trial of the OX40 agonist ivuxolimab. This chain links TRBV28 with TRBJ2-7; D is perhaps TRBD1 (6 bases). The clonotype originates from an adult with an advanced solid tumor such as melanoma, head and neck, liver or kidney cancer. CDR3 protein: CASSLLPGAHYEQYF. CDR3 in DNA: TGTGCCAGCAGTTTGTTACCAGGGGCGCACTACGAGCAGTACTTC.